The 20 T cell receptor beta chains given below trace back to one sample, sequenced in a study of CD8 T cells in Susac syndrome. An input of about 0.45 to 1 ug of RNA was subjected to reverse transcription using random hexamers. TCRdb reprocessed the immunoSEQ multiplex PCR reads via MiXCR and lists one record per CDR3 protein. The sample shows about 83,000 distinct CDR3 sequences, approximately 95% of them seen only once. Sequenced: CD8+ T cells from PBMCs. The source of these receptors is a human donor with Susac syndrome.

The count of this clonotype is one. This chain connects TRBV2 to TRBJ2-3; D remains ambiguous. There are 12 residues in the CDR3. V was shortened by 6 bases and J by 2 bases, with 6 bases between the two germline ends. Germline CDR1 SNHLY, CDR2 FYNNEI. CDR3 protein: CASRGHTDTQYF. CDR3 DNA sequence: TGTGCCAGCAGGGGCCACACAGATACGCAGTATTTT.

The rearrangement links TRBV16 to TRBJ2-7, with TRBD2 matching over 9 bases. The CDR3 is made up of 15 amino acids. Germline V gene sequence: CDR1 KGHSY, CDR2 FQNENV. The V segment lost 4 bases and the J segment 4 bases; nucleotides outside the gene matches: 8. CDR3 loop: CASSPGPSGAYEQYF. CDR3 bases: TGTGCCAGCAGCCCGGGCCCTAGCGGGGCTTACGAGCAGTACTTC.

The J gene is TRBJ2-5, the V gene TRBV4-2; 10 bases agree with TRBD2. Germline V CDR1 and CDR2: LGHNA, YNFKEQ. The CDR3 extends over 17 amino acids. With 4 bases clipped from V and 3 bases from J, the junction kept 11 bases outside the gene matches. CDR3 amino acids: CASSPGAGGTSEETQYF. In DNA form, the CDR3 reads TGTGCCAGCAGCCCCGGAGCGGGGGGGACTAGTGAAGAGACCCAGTACTTC.

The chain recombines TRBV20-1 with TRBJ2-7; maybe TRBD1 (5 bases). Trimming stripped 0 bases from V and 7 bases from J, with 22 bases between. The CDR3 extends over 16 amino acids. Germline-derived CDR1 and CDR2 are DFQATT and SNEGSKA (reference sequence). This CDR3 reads CSARDRGGLSPGEQYF. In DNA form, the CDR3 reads TGCAGTGCTAGAGATAGGGGCGGCCTATCCCCCGGGGAGCAGTACTTC.

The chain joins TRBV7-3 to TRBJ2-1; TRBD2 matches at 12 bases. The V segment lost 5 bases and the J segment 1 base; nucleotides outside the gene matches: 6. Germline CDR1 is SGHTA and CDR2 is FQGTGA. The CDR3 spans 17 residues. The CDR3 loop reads CASSPLTSGGSYNEQFF. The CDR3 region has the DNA TGTGCCAGCAGCCCATTGACTAGCGGGGGATCCTACAATGAGCAGTTCTTC.

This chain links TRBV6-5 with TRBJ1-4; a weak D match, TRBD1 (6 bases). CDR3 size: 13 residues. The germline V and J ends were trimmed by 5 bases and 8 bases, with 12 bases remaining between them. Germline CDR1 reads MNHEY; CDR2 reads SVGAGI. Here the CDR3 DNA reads TGTGCCAGCAGTCCGGGACATAGGGAAAAACTGTTTTTT. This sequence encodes CASSPGHREKLFF.

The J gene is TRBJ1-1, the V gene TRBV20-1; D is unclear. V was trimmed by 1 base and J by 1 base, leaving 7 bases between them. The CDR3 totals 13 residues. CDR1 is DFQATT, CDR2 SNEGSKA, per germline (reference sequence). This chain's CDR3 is CSARGGSNTEAFF. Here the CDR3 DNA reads TGCAGTGCTAGAGGAGGGTCGAACACTGAAGCTTTCTTT.

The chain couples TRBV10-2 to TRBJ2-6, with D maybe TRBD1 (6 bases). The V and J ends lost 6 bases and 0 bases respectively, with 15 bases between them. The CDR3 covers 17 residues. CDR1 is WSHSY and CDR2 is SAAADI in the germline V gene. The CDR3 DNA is TGCGCCAGCAGCGGGGCCATACAGGGCTCTGGGGCCAACGTCCTGACTTTC. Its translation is CASSGAIQGSGANVLTF.

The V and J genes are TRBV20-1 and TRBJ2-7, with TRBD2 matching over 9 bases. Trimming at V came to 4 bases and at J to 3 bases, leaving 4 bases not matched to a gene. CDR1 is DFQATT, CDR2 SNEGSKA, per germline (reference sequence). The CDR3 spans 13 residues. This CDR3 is CSATSGDYYEQYF. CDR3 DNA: TGCAGTGCTACTAGCGGGGACTACTACGAGCAGTACTTC.

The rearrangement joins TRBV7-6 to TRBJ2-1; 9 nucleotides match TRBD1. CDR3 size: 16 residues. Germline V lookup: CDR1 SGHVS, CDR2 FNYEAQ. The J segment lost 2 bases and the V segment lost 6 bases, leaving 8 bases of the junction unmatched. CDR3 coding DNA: TGTGCCAGCAGACAAGCGGGACAGGGAACCTACAATGAGCAGTTCTTC. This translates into CASRQAGQGTYNEQFF.

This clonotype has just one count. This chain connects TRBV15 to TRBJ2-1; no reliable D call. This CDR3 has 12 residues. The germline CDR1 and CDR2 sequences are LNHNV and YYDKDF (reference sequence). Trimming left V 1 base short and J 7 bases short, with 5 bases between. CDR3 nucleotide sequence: TGTGCCACCAGCAGAGGTATTAATGAGCAGTTCTTC. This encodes CATSRGINEQFF. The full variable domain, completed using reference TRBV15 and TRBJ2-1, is DAMVIQNPRYQVTQFGKPVTLSCSQTLNHNVMYWYQQKSSQAPKLLFHYYDKDFNNEADTPDNFQSRRPNTSFCFLDIRSPGLGDTAMYLCATSRGINEQFFGPGTRLTVL.

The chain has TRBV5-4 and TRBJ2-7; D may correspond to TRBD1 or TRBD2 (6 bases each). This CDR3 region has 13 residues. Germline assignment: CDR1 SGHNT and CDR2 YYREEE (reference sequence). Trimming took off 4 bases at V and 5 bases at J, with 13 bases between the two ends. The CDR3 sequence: CASSPMGGDEQYF. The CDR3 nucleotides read TGTGCCAGCAGCCCGATGGGGGGCGACGAGCAGTACTTC.

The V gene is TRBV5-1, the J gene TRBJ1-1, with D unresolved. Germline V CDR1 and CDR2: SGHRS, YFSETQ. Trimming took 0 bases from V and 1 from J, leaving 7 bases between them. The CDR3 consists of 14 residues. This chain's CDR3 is CASSLDSPNTEAFF. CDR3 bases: TGCGCCAGCAGCTTGGATTCGCCGAACACTGAAGCTTTCTTT.

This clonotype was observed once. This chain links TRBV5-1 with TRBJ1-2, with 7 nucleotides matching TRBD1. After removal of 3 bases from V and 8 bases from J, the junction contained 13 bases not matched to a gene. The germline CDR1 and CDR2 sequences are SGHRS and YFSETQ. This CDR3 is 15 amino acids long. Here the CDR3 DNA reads TGCGCCAGCAGCTACGAACCCCCAGGGGGAGGGGGCTACACCTTC. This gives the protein CASSYEPPGGGGYTF.

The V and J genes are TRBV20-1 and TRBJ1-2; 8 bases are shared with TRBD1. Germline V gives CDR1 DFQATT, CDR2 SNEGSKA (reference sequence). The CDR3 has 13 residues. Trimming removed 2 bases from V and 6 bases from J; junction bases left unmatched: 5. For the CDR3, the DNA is TGCAGTGCTAGATCGGACAGGGCCGATGGCTACACCTTC. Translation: CSARSDRADGYTF.

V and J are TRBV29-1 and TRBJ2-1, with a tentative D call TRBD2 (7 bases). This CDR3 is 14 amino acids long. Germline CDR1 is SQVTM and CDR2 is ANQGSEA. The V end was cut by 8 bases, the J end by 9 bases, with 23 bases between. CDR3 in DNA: TGCAGCATCAGGGGAGGGGCGGGAGTACTTGAGCAGTTCTTC. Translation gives CSIRGGAGVLEQFF.

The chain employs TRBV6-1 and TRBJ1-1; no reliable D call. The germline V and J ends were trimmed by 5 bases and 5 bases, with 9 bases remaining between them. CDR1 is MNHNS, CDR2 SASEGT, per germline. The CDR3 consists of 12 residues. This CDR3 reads CASSLDGTEAFF. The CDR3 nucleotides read TGTGCCAGCAGTTTGGATGGAACTGAAGCTTTCTTT.

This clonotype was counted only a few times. The CDR3 nucleotides read TGTGCCAGCAGTTCCAGCACTTACGAGCAGTACTTC. This translates into CASSSSTYEQYF. This chain uses TRBV12-3 or TRBV12-4 with TRBJ2-7; D is ambiguous. CDR3 length: 12 residues. Trimming took off 4 bases at V and 4 bases at J, with 8 bases between the two ends.

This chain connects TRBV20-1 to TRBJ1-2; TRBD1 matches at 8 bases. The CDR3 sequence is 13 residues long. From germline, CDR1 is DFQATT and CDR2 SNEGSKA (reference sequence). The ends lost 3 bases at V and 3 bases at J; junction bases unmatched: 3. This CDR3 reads CSASQGADYGYTF. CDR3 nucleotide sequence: TGCAGTGCTAGCCAGGGGGCGGACTATGGCTACACCTTC.

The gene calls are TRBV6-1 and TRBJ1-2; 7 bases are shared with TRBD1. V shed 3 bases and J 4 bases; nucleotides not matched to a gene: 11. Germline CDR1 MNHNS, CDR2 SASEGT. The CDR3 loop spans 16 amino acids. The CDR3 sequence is CASSDGWTGLVYGYTF. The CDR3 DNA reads TGTGCCAGCAGTGATGGTTGGACAGGACTAGTCTATGGCTACACCTTC.